Listed below are T cell receptor beta chains from one sample, sequenced in a study of CD8 T cells in Susac syndrome. TCRdb analysed the immunoSEQ multiplex PCR reads with MiXCR anew, one entry per CDR3 protein. This sample has about 130,000 distinct CDR3 sequences, with about 95% found just once. The sample taken for sequencing was CD4+ T cells from PBMCs. Receptor source: a human donor with multiple sclerosis. CDR3s include the opening cysteine and the closing phenylalanine or tryptophan. Each record gives: D gene, clone size, J gene, V gene, CDR3 length, CDR3 DNA, CDR3 protein. The D gene is left open where the match is weak. Not all rows give a size; the values are once, few, many and, for expanded clones, a class.

D gene: TRBD2; clone size: NA; J gene: TRBJ2-1; V gene: TRBV5-5; CDR3 length: 18; CDR3 DNA: TGTGCCAGCAGCTTGACCGGGACTAGCGGTAGCTCCTACAATGAGCAGTTCTTC; CDR3 protein: CASSLTGTSGSSYNEQFF
D gene: NA; clone size: NA; J gene: TRBJ2-2; V gene: TRBV25-1; CDR3 length: 15; CDR3 DNA: TGTGCCAGCAGTGGAGTTCGGGACAACACCGGGGAGCTGTTTTTT; CDR3 protein: CASSGVRDNTGELFF
D gene: NA; clone size: NA; J gene: TRBJ2-2; V gene: TRBV7-2; CDR3 length: 14; CDR3 DNA: TGTGCCAGCAGCTTAGGCACATTAGGCGGGGAGCTGTTTTTT; CDR3 protein: CASSLGTLGGELFF
D gene: TRBD2; clone size: NA; J gene: TRBJ2-2; V gene: TRBV5-6; CDR3 length: 16; CDR3 DNA: TGTGCCAGCAGCTACGGACTAGCGGGGACCACCGGGGAGCTGTTTTTT; CDR3 protein: CASSYGLAGTTGELFF
D gene: NA; clone size: NA; J gene: TRBJ2-5; V gene: TRBV6-5; CDR3 length: 13; CDR3 DNA: TGTGCCAGCCGAAATTATGAGGGAGAGACCCAGTACTTC; CDR3 protein: CASRNYEGETQYF
D gene: NA; clone size: once; J gene: TRBJ2-7; V gene: TRBV6-2/TRBV6-3; CDR3 length: 14; CDR3 DNA: TGTGCCAGCCGGGGTCTAGCGAGAGACTACGAGCAGTACTTC; CDR3 protein: CASRGLARDYEQYF
D gene: NA; clone size: NA; J gene: TRBJ2-1; V gene: TRBV6-5; CDR3 length: 18; CDR3 DNA: TGTGCCAGCAGTTACTCGCCTGGGGGCGGTAGCTCCTACAATGAGCAGTTCTTC; CDR3 protein: CASSYSPGGGSSYNEQFF
D gene: TRBD2; clone size: once; J gene: TRBJ2-1; V gene: TRBV3-1; CDR3 length: 15; CDR3 DNA: TGTGCCAGCAGCCATCTAGCGGGGACTTACAATGAGCAGTTCTTC; CDR3 protein: CASSHLAGTYNEQFF
D gene: NA; clone size: NA; J gene: TRBJ1-1; V gene: TRBV3-1; CDR3 length: 12; CDR3 DNA: TGTGCCAGCAGCACTCAGAACACTGAAGCTTTCTTT; CDR3 protein: CASSTQNTEAFF
D gene: TRBD2; clone size: NA; J gene: TRBJ2-1; V gene: TRBV12-3/TRBV12-4; CDR3 length: 18; CDR3 DNA: TGTGCCAGCAGTTGGACAGTACTAGCGGGAGGGCTCTACAATGAGCAGTTCTTC; CDR3 protein: CASSWTVLAGGLYNEQFF
D gene: NA; clone size: NA; J gene: TRBJ1-2; V gene: TRBV29-1; CDR3 length: 12; CDR3 DNA: TGCAGCGTTGTGTTCGGGCCTTATGGCTACACCTTC; CDR3 protein: CSVVFGPYGYTF
D gene: NA; clone size: NA; J gene: TRBJ2-2; V gene: TRBV9; CDR3 length: 16; CDR3 DNA: TGTGCCAGCAGCGTAGCTCAGGGATCGAACACCGGGGAGCTGTTTTTT; CDR3 protein: CASSVAQGSNTGELFF
D gene: TRBD1; clone size: NA; J gene: TRBJ2-1; V gene: TRBV4-3; CDR3 length: 15; CDR3 DNA: TGCGCCAGCAGCCAAGGGGACAGGGGGCTAGCTGAGCAGTTCTTC; CDR3 protein: CASSQGDRGLAEQFF
D gene: TRBD1; clone size: NA; J gene: TRBJ2-3; V gene: TRBV18; CDR3 length: 16; CDR3 DNA: TGTGCCAGCTCAGCCACCGGGACAGGGTCCACAGATACGCAGTATTTT; CDR3 protein: CASSATGTGSTDTQYF
D gene: TRBD1; clone size: NA; J gene: TRBJ1-2; V gene: TRBV2; CDR3 length: 15; CDR3 DNA: TGTGCCAGCAGCTACGACAGGGGGCGCAACTATGGCTACACCTTC; CDR3 protein: CASSYDRGRNYGYTF
D gene: NA; clone size: NA; J gene: TRBJ2-2; V gene: TRBV30; CDR3 length: 14; CDR3 DNA: TGTGCCTGGAGGACAGCCGGGGACACCGGGGAGCTGTTTTTT; CDR3 protein: CAWRTAGDTGELFF
D gene: NA; clone size: NA; J gene: TRBJ2-2; V gene: TRBV5-4; CDR3 length: 13; CDR3 DNA: TGTGCCAGCAGCTTGGAAGCCAGGGTAGAGCTGTTTTTT; CDR3 protein: CASSLEARVELFF
D gene: NA; clone size: NA; J gene: TRBJ1-1; V gene: TRBV5-1; CDR3 length: 11; CDR3 DNA: TGCGCCAGCAGCTCCGACACTGAAGCTTTCTTT; CDR3 protein: CASSSDTEAFF
D gene: TRBD2; clone size: NA; J gene: TRBJ2-1; V gene: TRBV19; CDR3 length: 15; CDR3 DNA: TGTGCCAGTAGTACCTTAGCGGGAGGCTACAATGAGCAGTTCTTC; CDR3 protein: CASSTLAGGYNEQFF
D gene: NA; clone size: NA; J gene: TRBJ1-4; V gene: TRBV4-1; CDR3 length: 15; CDR3 DNA: TGCGCCAGCAGCCCAGGATCCGGCGGGTATGAAAAACTGTTTTTT; CDR3 protein: CASSPGSGGYEKLFF
D gene: NA; clone size: NA; J gene: TRBJ1-1; V gene: TRBV5-1; CDR3 length: 17; CDR3 DNA: TGCGCCAGCAGCTCTGGGGGGACAACGCCCTTGAACACTGAAGCTTTCTTT; CDR3 protein: CASSSGGTTPLNTEAFF
D gene: NA; clone size: NA; J gene: TRBJ2-2; V gene: TRBV12-3/TRBV12-4; CDR3 length: 19; CDR3 DNA: TGTGCCAGCAGTTTAGTTCCGGGAAGCGGTCTCCTTAACACCGGGGAGCTGTTTTTT; CDR3 protein: CASSLVPGSGLLNTGELFF
D gene: NA; clone size: NA; J gene: TRBJ2-3; V gene: TRBV30; CDR3 length: 13; CDR3 DNA: TGTGCCTGGGGCTTAGGGGCGTCAGATACGCAGTATTTT; CDR3 protein: CAWGLGASDTQYF